This T cell receptor beta chain originates from a study of shared clonotypes between healthy human individuals (dated by TCRdb to 2018 to 2021). As for the study more broadly: A couple of women and a few men aged 18 to 49 years were included in the cohort. For each donor, CD4 naive and CD4 memory were each run on three plates, CD8 naive on two plates, and CD8 memory on one plate. To estimate repertoire size and how much clonotype sharing occurs between individuals, the study deeply sequenced the blood TCR repertoires of five or six healthy adults. To increase sequencing depth and limit assay-specific biases, TCR repertoire library preparation and sequencing were carried out by different laboratories using diverse techniques. Per donor, leukapheresis produced somewhere between about 0.9 and 10 billion PBMCs. Paper-wide results and their limitations: Incomplete sequencing was indicated by rarefaction of sorted-subset datasets, despite the large sequencing depth. Across a few donors, 4.5% to 6.5% of naive CD4, roughly 3.5% of naive CD8, under 2.5% of memory CD4, and roughly 0.41% of memory CD8 clonotypes were shared. Naive subsets generally had larger estimated clonotype richness than memory subsets did. Because the study included a small number of donors, the genetic and exposure-history diversity represented was limited. Based on pairwise subsampling, the degree of clonotype sharing among donors was expected to be affected by sequencing depth. Sampling was limited to blood, and TCR repertoires in tissue likely differ from TCR repertoires in blood. Compared with non-shared clonotypes, the clonotypes found in all four sorted-subset donors had higher generation probabilities.

The CDR3 goes from the cysteine to the phenylalanine over 15 residues. Only CDR3 DNA is held: 45 bases, read in frame from base 1. CDR1 and CDR2 (LGHNA, YNFKEQ) derive from the germline V gene. The junction carries 8 bases between V and J, which are trimmed by 0 bases and 2 bases respectively. TCR CDR3 regions were amplified from genomic DNA by multiplex PCR using the deep immunoSEQ assay. Genomic DNA extracted from each cell subset was distributed evenly over all wells of several immunoSEQ 96-well plates, and each plate served as one replicate. For sorted subsets, approximately 200 ng of genomic DNA, equivalent to around 31,000 T cell genomes, went into each replicate PCR. Purified libraries were measured with a Qubit 3.0 fluorometer, size-checked on a Bioanalyzer 2100, and measured again with the KAPA Library Quantification kit. A separate single-read 150-cycle Illumina NextSeq 550 flow cell was used to sequence each immunoSEQ 96-well plate. The study's processing was this. The immunoSEQ output contained only junctional sequences without quality scores, so filtering could not match that applied to full-length reads. To assign V/J genes and CDR3, sequences were annotated against IMGT germline references using PyIR, a Python wrapper for IgBLAST v1.9. Any read was removed if the V/J assignment was weak (E-value above 1e-6), the CDR3 was missing, or the read contained stop codons, out-of-frame junctions, or ambiguous translated residues. A V3J clonotype was defined by an identical inferred V gene, J gene, and CDR3 amino acid sequence. The percentage overlap between two repertoires was calculated by dividing the number of shared unique clonotypes by the size of the smaller repertoire. Richness of each repertoire was evaluated using RTK rarefaction, the Chao1 estimator, and Recon v2.1 estimates of unobserved clonotypes. For all TCRbeta clonotypes obtained by the gDNA method from a handful of donors, generation probabilities were computed with OLGA. Imported from immuneACCESS, the table was reduced by TCRdb to in-frame sequences with V and J called. These copies leave out some clones; in studies compared against another copy, an unresolved V gene accounts for under half, and the cause of the remainder is not known. V and J calls and clone size are those listed in that table; D and trimming were worked out from the DNA. Within this sample are around 1.9 million clones, with just under 95% of them counted one time only. The ten largest clones add up to 1.5% to 2% of the sample.

For the CD8 naive samples, CD45RO-negative cells were positively selected for CCR7, yielding a CD45RA+CCR7+ population from which TemRA cells were excluded. The donors were healthy, HIV-negative adults who had no recently reported acute infections or vaccinations. Every donor was a Caucasian adult living in Nashville, Tennessee, USA. After blood collection by leukapheresis, PBMCs were isolated using Ficoll-Histopaque density gradient centrifugation and then cryopreserved in the vapor phase of liquid nitrogen. Analytical flow cytometry was used to check the purity and quantity of each magnetically sorted T cell population. Each sorted fraction had its genomic DNA isolated and then quantified by UV absorbance on a Nanodrop 2000c. In its sample, this clone was seen once. The clone's antigen remains unknown. No base qualities exist here, and no much larger clone lies one base off it.

This sequence originates from a young man in good health. Some clones in this sample may be carry-over from other donors' samples. The sample was naive CD8+ T cells from PBMCs. The cell subset or site label, as the study defines it: CD45RA+CCR7+. The rearrangement joined TRBV4-2 to TRBJ1-5; TRBD1 is a possible D gene, resting on 5 matching bases. The encoded CDR3 is CASSQEIGGNQPQHF. The DNA sequence is TGTGCCAGCAGCCAAGAAATAGGGGGCAATCAGCCCCAGCATTTT.